The entry below describes one T cell receptor (beta chain). Antigen: not known. UMIs and sample barcodes were carried by the TCR alpha and TCR beta cDNA libraries that 5'RACE produced using constant-segment primers. TCRdb re-derived calls from the 5' RACE reads in MiXCR, one entry per CDR3 protein. Altogether approximately 250,000 distinct CDR3 sequences are present, approximately 15% being singletons, with the ten largest covering 20% to 25%. CDR3 length: 14 residues. Germline V lookup: CDR1 KGHSH, CDR2 LQKENI. The ends were cut back, 5 bases at V and 7 bases at J, with 15 bases in the middle. The record originates from a study of T-cell memory formation after mild COVID-19. Study-wide background: For the most part, TCR clusters were specific to one donor. Whole-study results and caveats: Clones that got smaller from day 15 to 85 had even CD4/CD8, while clones growing later tipped toward CD4+. Pre-infection memory contained some responding clones, which suggested that cross-reactive memory had joined.

The TCR sequence derives from a man younger than 35 who had mild COVID-19 (a few samples of this study predate the infection). Cell type and time point are not known. The rearrangement uses TRBV18 and TRBJ2-4; maybe TRBD1 (8 bases). Sequencing was done on a sample of PBMCs or a T cell subset sorted from them (not recorded which). DNA for the CDR3: TGTGCCAGCTCAAAGACAGGGGAGGGGAACATTCAGTACTTC. Translated, it gives CASSKTGEGNIQYF.